Below, 22 T cell receptor beta chains from the same sample are listed, as sequenced in a study of blood T cell repertoires in COVID-19. Produced via immunoSEQ multiplex PCR; TCRdb's table is partial and in-frame only. The table has about 210,000 clones, 80% seen once; the top ten hold 9.5% to 15%. Sample: peripheral blood. These TCRs come from a human donor in a cohort sampled during active COVID-19.

V is TRBV5-4 and J is TRBJ1-1; D gene unclear. CDR3 length: 13 amino acids. Trimming shortened V by 0 bases and J by 7 bases, and 10 bases separated the two germline ends. CDR1 is SGHNT, CDR2 YYREEE, per germline (reference sequence). This chain's CDR3 is CASSLVSGLEAFF. Written as DNA, the CDR3 is TGTGCCAGCAGCTTGGTCAGCGGACTTGAAGCTTTCTTT.

This rearrangement joins TRBV19 to TRBJ2-3, with no clear D. Trimming removed 5 bases from V and 5 bases from J, with 8 bases in between. CDR3 length: 12 residues. CDR1 LNHDA and CDR2 SQIVND come from the germline V gene (reference sequence). CDR3 residues: CASSLRRDTQYF. The CDR3 region has the DNA TGTGCCAGTAGTCTTCGTAGAGATACGCAGTATTTT.

The sample holds a few counts of this clone. V is TRBV7-2 and J is TRBJ1-3; D not certain. The V and J ends lost 1 base and 1 base respectively, with 5 bases between them. This CDR3 comprises 14 residues. From germline, CDR1 is SGHTA and CDR2 FQGNSA. CDR3 nucleotide sequence: TGTGCCAGCAGCTTAGGGACTTCTGGAAACACCATATATTTT. Residues: CASSLGTSGNTIYF.

This clone was seen a few times. The V gene is TRBV21-1, the J gene TRBJ2-3; TRBD1 reflects the table's D call only, with no check against the DNA. TRBV21-1 is a documented pseudogene. This CDR3 has 15 amino acids. The CDR3 DNA is TGTGCCAGCACCTCCGACAGGGGCCCTGGAGATACGCAGTATTTT. It is translated as CASTSDRGPGDTQYF.

The chain joins TRBV5-1 to TRBJ1-1; 10 bases match TRBD1. There are 16 residues in the CDR3. V trimming: 0 bases; J trimming: 2 bases; junction bases outside the gene matches: 4. Germline V gene sequence: CDR1 SGHRS, CDR2 YFSETQ. The CDR3 nucleotides read TGCGCCAGCAGCTTGGGACAGGGGGCAGGAAACACTGAAGCTTTCTTT. Translated: CASSLGQGAGNTEAFF. Supplemented by reference TRBV5-1 and TRBJ1-1, the full variable domain reads KAGVTQTPRYLIKTRGQQVTLSCSPISGHRSVSWYQQTPGQGLQFLFEYFSETQRNKGNFPGRFSGRQFSNSRSEMNVSTLELGDSALYLCASSLGQGAGNTEAFFGQGTRLTVV.

The DNA for the CDR3 is TGCGCCAGCAGCCTGTCCTATGGTGAAGCTTTCTTT. Its protein is CASSLSYGEAFF. The rearrangement joins TRBV4-3 to TRBJ1-1; D gene unclear. CDR1 is LGHNA and CDR2 is YSLEER in the germline V gene. The CDR3 loop spans 12 amino acids. V was pared by 4 bases and J by 7 bases, with 10 bases between.

The chain joins TRBV3-1 (or the pseudogene TRBV3-2) to TRBJ2-7; 9 bases are a match to TRBD2. CDR1 is LGHDT, CDR2 YNNKEL, per germline (reference sequence). This CDR3 contains 13 residues. J gave up 7 bases and V 4 bases, and 5 bases lay outside the gene matches. CDR3 DNA sequence: TGTGCCAGCAGCCCGCGCGGGGGGGCTGAGCAGTACTTC. Translated, it gives CASSPRGGAEQYF.

This clone was counted between two and nine times. V and J are TRBV3-1 (or the pseudogene TRBV3-2) and TRBJ2-5; TRBD1 might be the D (5 bases). V dropped 0 bases and J dropped 4 bases, with 12 bases sitting between them. Germline loops: CDR1 LGHDT, CDR2 YNNKEL (reference sequence). The CDR3 covers 15 residues. CDR3 sequence: CASSQDLQGGETQYF. CDR3 coding DNA: TGTGCCAGCAGCCAAGATCTGCAGGGCGGAGAGACCCAGTACTTC.

CDR3 loop: CATKTGGAGANVLTF. Here the CDR3 DNA reads TGTGCCACCAAAACAGGGGGCGCTGGGGCCAACGTCCTGACTTTC. The chain couples TRBV5-4 to TRBJ2-6; 9 bases align to TRBD1. Germline values: CDR1 SGHNT, CDR2 YYREEE (reference sequence). After removal of 9 bases from V and 2 bases from J, the junction contained 6 bases not matched to a gene. The length of the CDR3 is 15 residues.

The V and J genes are TRBV4-2 and TRBJ1-1, with D possibly TRBD1 on 6 matching bases. Trimming took 0 bases from V and 1 from J, leaving 9 bases between them. Germline V gives CDR1 LGHNA, CDR2 YNFKEQ. The CDR3 extends over 15 amino acids. The CDR3 reads CASSQDAGENTEAFF. The CDR3 coding sequence is TGTGCCAGCAGCCAAGATGCAGGGGAGAACACTGAAGCTTTCTTT.

The gene calls are TRBV7-2 and TRBJ2-3; D may be TRBD1 (5 bases). The germline V gene has CDR1 SGHTA and CDR2 FQGNSA. The V and J ends lost 5 bases and 2 bases respectively, with 11 bases between them. The CDR3 runs to 14 residues. In nucleotides, the CDR3 is TGTGCCAGCAGCCCTCAGGGCACCACAGATACGCAGTATTTT. Protein: CASSPQGTTDTQYF.

The DNA of the CDR3 is TGTGCCAGCAGCCAAGTCCCGGGACAGGGGACCGGGGAGCTGTTTTTT. This translates into CASSQVPGQGTGELFF. The V call is TRBV7-9, the J call TRBJ2-2; 10 nucleotides align to TRBD1. Germline CDR1 reads SEHNR; CDR2 reads FQNEAQ (reference sequence). J lost 5 bases, V lost 5 bases, and 8 bases had no gene match. The CDR3 contains 16 residues.

This clone was seen a few times. The rearrangement links TRBV5-1 to TRBJ2-3, with 10 bases identical to TRBD2. V shed 3 bases and J 3 bases; nucleotides not matched to a gene: 7. Germline V gene lookup returns CDR1 SGHRS and CDR2 YFSETQ. The CDR3 is made up of 16 amino acids. This CDR3 reads CASSSGASGSTDTQYF. The CDR3 region has the DNA TGCGCCAGCAGCTCCGGGGCTAGCGGGAGTACAGATACGCAGTATTTT.

Only one count was recorded for this clone. V gene TRBV4-2 combines with J gene TRBJ2-3; 13 nucleotides align to TRBD2. The length of the CDR3 is 17 residues. Germline V gene lookup returns CDR1 LGHNA and CDR2 YNFKEQ. Losses at the gene ends were 0 bases for V and 2 bases for J; bases not matched to a gene: 2. In DNA, the CDR3 is TGTGCCAGCAGCCAAGAGACTAGCGGGGGGCCCACAGATACGCAGTATTTT. As protein: CASSQETSGGPTDTQYF.

The chain has TRBV6-1 and TRBJ1-1, with 8 bases that match TRBD1. Trimming removed 1 base from V and 6 bases from J; junction bases left unmatched: 4. This CDR3 contains 14 residues. Germline-derived CDR1 and CDR2 are MNHNS and SASEGT. The CDR3 DNA is TGTGCCAGCAGTGAAGTGGGCAGGGGGCCTGAAGCTTTCTTT. Encoded protein: CASSEVGRGPEAFF.

This chain uses TRBV7-2 with TRBJ2-1; 8 bases match TRBD1. V lost 7 bases and J lost 8; bases outside the gene matches: 10. This CDR3 spans 14 amino acids. CDR1 and CDR2 (germline): SGHTA, FQGNSA. The CDR3 region has the DNA TGTGCCAGCAAAATGACAGGGGCCCGGGATGAGCAGTTCTTC. It encodes CASKMTGARDEQFF. The variable domain in full, with the rest retrieved from reference TRBV7-2 and TRBJ2-1, is GAGVSQSPSNKVTEKGKDVELRCDPISGHTALYWYRQSLGQGLEFLIYFQGNSAPDKSGLPSDRFSAERTGGSVSTLTIQRTQQEDSAVYLCASKMTGARDEQFFGPGTRLTVL.

This clone was counted between two and nine times. The J gene is TRBJ2-7, the V gene TRBV28, with 8 positions matching TRBD1. Germline V gives CDR1 MDHEN, CDR2 SYDVKM. The CDR3 has 13 amino acids. The V and J ends lost 10 bases and 5 bases, in that order; junction bases with no gene match: 10. CDR3 DNA: TGTGCCATTTCCCGGGACAGGCAACACGAGCAGTACTTC. It translates to CAISRDRQHEQYF. Full variable domain (remainder filled in from reference TRBV28 and TRBJ2-7): DVKVTQSSRYLVKRTGEKVFLECVQDMDHENMFWYRQDPGLGLRLIYFSYDVKMKEKGDIPEGYSVSREKKERFSLILESASTNQTSMYLCAISRDRQHEQYFGPGTRLTVT.

This clone has just one count. This sequence joins TRBV30 and TRBJ1-4; the match to TRBD1 covers 7 bases. V dropped 3 bases and J dropped 5; count of bases not matched to a gene: 15. CDR3 length: 17 residues. The germline gives CDR1 GTSNPN, CDR2 SVGIG (reference sequence). This CDR3 reads CAWSVEAGTADNEKLFF. The CDR3 DNA is TGTGCCTGGAGCGTAGAAGCCGGGACAGCGGACAATGAAAAACTGTTTTTT.

The chain joins TRBV24-1 to TRBJ2-1; 7 positions match TRBD1. CDR1 is KGHDR and CDR2 is SFDVKD in the germline V gene. V shed 4 bases, J shed 4 bases, and the junction held 9 bases outside the gene matches. The CDR3 covers 16 residues. The CDR3, as DNA: TGTGCCACCAGTGACCCCCGGGACAGAGTTTACAATGAGCAGTTCTTC. The encoded protein is CATSDPRDRVYNEQFF.

With respect to this clone: Mismatch with germline at one junction end may stem from a read error. The same CDR3 can be traced to other DNA sequences in this sample. This rearrangement joins TRBV18 to TRBJ1-3; 7 bases are shared with TRBD1. Germline CDR1 reads KGHSH; CDR2 reads LQKENI. There are 16 residues in the CDR3. The CDR3 nucleotides are TGTGCCAGTTCACCCGTAGACAGGGCACCTGGAAACACCATATATTTT. Translated: CASSPVDRAPGNTIYF.

The rearrangement joins TRBV2 to TRBJ2-1, with D possibly TRBD2 on 6 matching bases. The CDR3 totals 13 residues. Trimming removed 3 bases from V and 9 bases from J, with 12 bases in between. In germline, CDR1 is SNHLY, CDR2 FYNNEI. The DNA for the CDR3 is TGTGCCAGCAGTGATTTAAGGGGAGGTGAGCAGTTCTTC. Residues: CASSDLRGGEQFF. Using reference TRBV2 and TRBJ2-1 for the parts outside the CDR3, the full variable domain is EPEVTQTPSHQVTQMGQEVILRCVPISNHLYFYWYRQILGQKVEFLVSFYNNEISEKSEIFDDQFSVERPDGSNFTLKIRSTKLEDSAMYFCASSDLRGGEQFFGPGTRLTVL.

The sample holds a few counts of this clone. The chain uses TRBV7-2 and TRBJ2-7, with 10 bases that match TRBD2. With V trimmed by 1 base and J by 3 bases, 12 bases remained unmatched. Germline lookup yields CDR1 SGHTA and CDR2 FQGNSA. The CDR3 extends over 18 amino acids. CDR3 nucleotide sequence: TGTGCCAGCAGCTTAGTAGGTGCCGGGCTAGCGGGGGACTACGAGCAGTACTTC. It encodes CASSLVGAGLAGDYEQYF.